Listed below are T cell receptor beta chains from one sample, sequenced in a study of blood T cell repertoires in COVID-19. The method was immunoSEQ multiplex PCR; TCRdb's version includes in-frame clones alone and lacks a portion of them. The sample holds 130,000 or so clones, more than 80% seen once. The source material was peripheral blood. The receptor set was obtained from a woman aged 60 to 75 with acute or convalescent COVID-19. Both conserved end residues are part of each CDR3.

>13|TRBV5-6
CASSILLNYGYTF
>14|TRBV2
CASSDRQGGYGYTF
>17|TRBV11-2
CASSPHITGTGDYGYTF
>14|TRBV27
CASSLMGQGEKLFF
>16|TRBV11-2
CASSLDPLNLRDEQFF
>10|TRBV6-6
CASSDTEAFF
>14|TRBV11-3
CASSSGDTFYGYTF
>13|TRBV28
CASSLGQTYGYTF
>12|TRBV25-1
CASSDQWGAQYF
>16|TRBV2
CASKTSGTGENNEQFF
>11|TRBV11-2
CASSLAQGQFF
>15|TRBV2
CASSEGTSGKNIQYF
>16|TRBV11-2
CASRSNRAAGLHGYTF
>15|TRBV2
CASSISGGSSYEQYF
>16|TRBV13
CASSSRQGAPWYGYTF
>19|TRBV5-5
CASSPGQGGAVSGANVLTF
>13|TRBV30
CAWSLLPGQGNTF
>14|TRBV5-1
CASSLGQGREKLFF
>13|TRBV7-2
CASGAKAPYSQFF
>14|TRBV6-5
CASSPTATGYGYTF
>12|TRBV2
CAYNRRNYGYTF
>12|TRBV6-5
CASTGLSSGYTF
>13|TRBV5-4
CASSWQGSAPAFF
>15|TRBV4-1
CASSQAGGPGDTQYF
>15|TRBV25-1
CASSDGQGEGYGYTF
>12|TRBV5-1
CASRGEGDTQYF
>14|TRBV5-1
CASSYALANYGYTF
>14|TRBV5-5
CASSLGRGNQPQHF
>11|TRBV20-1
CSARGTGNNTF
>17|TRBV5-5
CASMRTAGYGSGYEQYF
>16|TRBV15
CATSRDKLNSNQPQHF
>11|TRBV20-1
CSAMLQGGYTF
>13|TRBV9
CASGKDSNEKLFF
>13|TRBV9
CASSADRDTEAFF
>16|TRBV19
CASSITRGQAVGGYTF
>16|TRBV7-2
CASSDLLAGGKETQYF
>14|TRBV2
CASSVEVNSDTQYF
>13|TRBV12-5
CASGSLPGQPQHF
>14|TRBV7-2
CASSSSTGAWGYTF
>14|TRBV29-1
CSVEAPGRVYGYTF
>13|TRBV11-2
CASSNLMNTEAFF
>13|TRBV12-3/TRBV12-4
CASSPQGFRGYTF